Below are 9 T cell receptor beta chains sequenced from a single sample in a study of response to subunit inactivated influenza vaccine. TCRdb passed the RT-PCR reads through MiXCR, listing each CDR3 protein once. Of hundreds of thousands of distinct CDR3 sequences detected, approximately 7.1% appear once; the ten largest clones hold roughly 13%. Sequences were derived from PBMCs from blood, sampled less than 30 months after vaccination. The receptors were gathered from a man in his fifties or sixties who received an inactivated influenza vaccine.

Points on this clonotype: The junction shows a germline mismatch at one end, possibly a read error. The gene calls are TRBV7-6 and TRBJ1-1; tentative D call: TRBD1 (6 bases). From germline, CDR1 is SGHVS and CDR2 FNYEAQ. CDR3 length: 15 residues. The CDR3 nucleotides read TGTGCCAGCAGCTCTCTGATGCACAGGGACACTGTAGCTTTCTTT. Translated: CASSSLMHRDTVAFF.

This clonotype was recorded many times. V usage is TRBV20-1 and J usage is TRBJ2-7, with D perhaps assigned TRBD1 or TRBD2 (6 bases each). V lost 3 bases to trimming and J lost 0 bases, with 9 bases between them. From germline, CDR1 is DFQATT and CDR2 SNEGSKA (reference sequence). There are 13 residues in the CDR3. The CDR3 loop reads CSASPGASYEQYF. The CDR3 DNA follows: TGCAGTGCTAGCCCGGGGGCCTCCTACGAGCAGTACTTC.

This clonotype was found many times. V is TRBV20-1 and J is TRBJ2-1; TRBD2 matches 13 bases. The CDR3 contains 14 residues. Trimming removed 3 bases from V and 5 bases from J; junction bases left unmatched: 1. Germline loops: CDR1 DFQATT, CDR2 SNEGSKA (reference sequence). The CDR3 here is CSASGTSGDNEQFF. The CDR3, as DNA: TGCAGTGCTAGTGGGACTAGCGGGGACAATGAGCAGTTCTTC.

This clonotype was detected only a few times. The chain employs TRBV12-5 and TRBJ1-1; TRBD1 is a possible D gene (5 bases). The germline V gene has CDR1 LGHNT and CDR2 FRNRAP. The CDR3 has 12 residues. Trimming left V 5 bases short and J 7 bases short, with 11 bases between. The CDR3 is CASGTHGGEAFF. The CDR3 nucleotides read TGTGCTAGTGGTACCCACGGGGGTGAAGCTTTCTTT.

The chain employs TRBV5-1 and TRBJ2-3, with D possibly TRBD2 on 5 matching bases. Trimming pared 4 bases from V and 3 bases from J, leaving 12 bases between. CDR3 length equals 14 residues. The germline V gene has CDR1 SGHRS and CDR2 YFSETQ. The CDR3 region is CASSNGGATDTQYF. DNA of the CDR3: TGCGCCAGCAGCAACGGAGGTGCGACAGATACGCAGTATTTT.

This clonotype was detected many times. V is TRBV7-6 and J is TRBJ2-3; TRBD1 might be the D (6 bases). Germline V lookup: CDR1 SGHVS, CDR2 FNYEAQ. The CDR3 spans 14 residues. V lost 8 bases to trimming and J lost 4 bases, with 16 bases between them. CDR3 sequence reads: CASSGHLQADTQYF. In nucleotides, the CDR3 is TGTGCCAGCTCGGGACACCTCCAGGCAGATACGCAGTATTTT. The whole variable domain, remainder taken from reference TRBV7-6 and TRBJ2-3, is GAGVSQSPRYKVTKRGQDVALRCDPISGHVSLYWYRQALGQGPEFLTYFNYEAQQDKSGLPNDRFSAERPEGSISTLTIQRTEQRDSAMYRCASSGHLQADTQYFGPGTRLTVL.

This chain joins TRBV3-1 and TRBJ1-6; a possible D gene is TRBD1 (6 bases). The CDR3 contains 14 residues. Deletions cut 4 bases from V and 6 bases from J, with 10 bases between. Per germline, CDR1 LGHDT and CDR2 YNNKEL (reference sequence). The CDR3 region has the DNA TGTGCCAGCAGCCCCCGGACAGCTAATTCACCCCTCCACTTT. Translated, it gives CASSPRTANSPLHF.

The gene calls are TRBV4-2 and TRBJ1-5; TRBD1 is a possible D gene (6 bases). This CDR3 spans 15 amino acids. The germline V gene has CDR1 LGHNA and CDR2 YNFKEQ. V lost 2 bases to trimming and J lost 1 base, with 9 bases between them. CDR3 bases: TGTGCCAGCAGCCAACCCGACAGGAGCAATCAGCCCCAGCATTTT. Translating it yields CASSQPDRSNQPQHF.

This clonotype was counted a few times. The rearrangement links TRBV6-1 to TRBJ2-7; D not resolved. In germline, CDR1 is MNHNS, CDR2 SASEGT. V was pared by 7 bases and J by 6 bases, with 13 bases between. The CDR3 runs to 12 residues. CDR3 loop: CASTGLPAEQYF. The CDR3 DNA is TGTGCCAGCACCGGCCTCCCCGCCGAGCAGTACTTC.